The source of this T cell receptor (beta chain) is a study of T cells in Graves' hyperthyroidism and ophthalmopathy. General study points: Most thyroid clonotypes that were expanded above 0.001 also turned up in blood.

About this clonotype: Its antigen is currently unknown.

Amplified TCR beta CDR3 regions derived from RNA transcripts. HTBI primers were the set used in a first-round RT-PCR of the TCR CDR3. TCRdb used MiXCR to reprocess the multiplex PCR reads, holding one entry per CDR3 protein. The profile shows hundreds of thousands of distinct CDR3 sequences, about 20% of them singletons. Diagnosis relied on clinical symptoms, serum thyroxine and TRAb, thyroid ultrasound and orbital computed tomography. The germline V and J ends were trimmed by 1 base and 7 bases, with 16 bases remaining between them. Germline V lookup: CDR1 GTSNPN, CDR2 SVGIG (reference sequence). The CDR3 has 14 amino acids.

The chain joins TRBV30 to TRBJ1-2; D is unresolved. Sequencing used blood. The TCR sequence derives from a man aged 40-49 years with Graves' ophthalmopathy. This CDR3 reads CAWSGARRSGGYTF. DNA of the CDR3: TGTGCCTGGAGTGGAGCCAGGAGGTCGGGTGGCTACACCTTC.